This T cell receptor beta chain is from a study of regulatory T cells in long-lasting Graves disease. Study-wide results and caveats: Among samples with persistent disease, TRBV28, TRBJ1-2 and TRBJ2-5 were favored. The persistent group shared about 2,700 public clonotypes, more than the approximately 970 shared by new patients.

A note on this clonotype: Its specificity is not known.

Time point in this sample: newly diagnosed GD, antithyroid drugs for less than 3 months. PBMC RNA served as the TCR library source. Construction of the TCR beta libraries employed iRepertoire HTBI primers in conjunction with Arm-PCR of CDR3 regions. TCRdb itself ran the multiplex PCR reads through MiXCR, one entry per CDR3 protein. The sample shows hundreds of thousands of distinct CDR3 sequences, 15% to 20% of them seen only once. After removal of 0 bases from V and 6 bases from J, the junction contained 7 bases not matched to a gene. This CDR3 is 16 amino acids long. CDR1 and CDR2 from the germline V gene are SGHRS and YFSETQ. The same specimen was also included in a second study, on T cells in Graves' hyperthyroidism and ophthalmopathy.

V usage is TRBV5-1 and J usage is TRBJ2-1; 9 nucleotides match TRBD2. Sequencing was performed on peripheral blood mononuclear cells (PBMCs), taken at new diagnosis, from a patient treated with antithyroid drugs. This clonotype originated in a woman aged 25 to 39 with Graves disease. The CDR3: CASSLVLAGSGNEQFF. The CDR3 DNA follows: TGCGCCAGCAGCTTGGTGCTAGCGGGGTCTGGCAATGAGCAGTTCTTC.